A selection of T cell receptor beta chains follows, all from one sample in a study of shared clonotypes between healthy human individuals. Sequencing used immunoSEQ multiplex PCR; TCRdb keeps in-frame clones, though not all of them. The data contain more than 2 million clones, about 95% of them seen just once; the ten biggest clones take up roughly 0.13%. The sequenced sample consisted of naive CD4+ T cells sorted from blood. These receptors all come from a man in his late teens or twenties in good health. CDR3s include the opening cysteine and the closing phenylalanine or tryptophan. The D gene is left open where the match is weak. Size tells how often a clone was seen (once, few, many) or the class of an expanded clone, and some rows leave it out.

TRBJ2-3 . . TRBV29-1 TGCAGCGTAACCTCTGGCGGGGCTCCGGGGGATACGCAGTATTTT CSVTSGGAPGDTQYF
TRBJ1-1 TRBD1 . TRBV10-1 TGCGCCAGTCGACAGGGGGCGACTGAAGCTTTCTTT CASRQGATEAFF
TRBJ2-5 TRBD2 many TRBV2 TGTGCCAGCAAGCCGACTAGCGGGAGGGCGGAGACCCAGTACTTC CASKPTSGRAETQYF
TRBJ2-5 . . TRBV11-2 TGTGCCAGCAGCTTAGACGGTAGATCGGAGACCCAGTACTTC CASSLDGRSETQYF
TRBJ1-1 TRBD1 . TRBV11-3 TGTGCCAGCAGTCACAGGGGAAAGAACACTGAAGCTTTCTTT CASSHRGKNTEAFF
TRBJ2-3 . . TRBV7-2 TGTGCCAGCAGCTTGGGACGTAGCACAGATACGCAGTATTTT CASSLGRSTDTQYF
TRBJ2-3 TRBD1 . TRBV7-2 TGTGCCAGCAGCCCGACAGGGGGCAAGACAGATACGCAGTATTTT CASSPTGGKTDTQYF
TRBJ1-1 TRBD1 . TRBV5-4 TGTGCCAGCAGCCCGAATCCAGGGGGATTAGAAGCTTTCTTT CASSPNPGGLEAFF
TRBJ2-7 TRBD2 . TRBV11-3 TGTGCCAGCAGCTCCCGGGAGCGGGGACCGTACGAGCAGTACTTC CASSSRERGPYEQYF
TRBJ2-7 . . TRBV29-1 TGCAGCGTTGGTGACAACTACGAGCAGTACTTC CSVGDNYEQYF
TRBJ2-1 TRBD2 . TRBV9 TGTGCCAGCAGCCCACGGACTAGCGGGATATGGAATGAGCAGTTCTTC CASSPRTSGIWNEQFF
TRBJ2-5 . . TRBV15 TGTGCCACCAGCAGAGGCGGGCAAGAGACCCAGTACTTC CATSRGGQETQYF
TRBJ1-2 TRBD1 . TRBV30 TGTGCCTGGATTAGAGACAGGGTAGAAGGCTACACCTTC CAWIRDRVEGYTF
TRBJ1-5 TRBD1 . TRBV19 TGTGCCAGTAGCCAAGGGACAGGGGCACTAGGAGCCCAGCATTTT CASSQGTGALGAQHF
TRBJ2-4 . . TRBV11-2 TGTGCCAGCAGCTTAGCAGGTGGGGGCATTCAGTACTTC CASSLAGGGIQYF
TRBJ2-5 TRBD2 . TRBV6-1 TGTGCCAGCACGAGCAGCGGGAGTGGGGAGACCCAGTACTTC CASTSSGSGETQYF
TRBJ2-5 TRBD1 . TRBV7-9 TGTGCCAGCAGCTTAATATCTACAGGGGGGGAGACCCAGTACTTC CASSLISTGGETQYF
TRBJ1-5 . . TRBV6-1 TGTGCCAGCAGCCCATCGGGTGGCAATCAGCCCCAGCATTTT CASSPSGGNQPQHF
TRBJ2-7 TRBD2 . TRBV10-2 TGCGCCAGCAATGAGAGGACTAGCGGGAGTTACGAGCAGTACTTC CASNERTSGSYEQYF
TRBJ2-1 TRBD2 . TRBV6-5 TGTGCCAGCAGTTCTAGCGGTGCGTCCTACAATGAGCAGTTCTTC CASSSSGASYNEQFF
TRBJ1-2 TRBD1 . TRBV7-2 TGTGCCAGCAGCCAGACAGGGACCTATGGCTACACCTTC CASSQTGTYGYTF
TRBJ1-1 . . TRBV2 TGTGCCAGTCTGTATCGGGGGGCTGAAGCTTTCTTT CASLYRGAEAFF